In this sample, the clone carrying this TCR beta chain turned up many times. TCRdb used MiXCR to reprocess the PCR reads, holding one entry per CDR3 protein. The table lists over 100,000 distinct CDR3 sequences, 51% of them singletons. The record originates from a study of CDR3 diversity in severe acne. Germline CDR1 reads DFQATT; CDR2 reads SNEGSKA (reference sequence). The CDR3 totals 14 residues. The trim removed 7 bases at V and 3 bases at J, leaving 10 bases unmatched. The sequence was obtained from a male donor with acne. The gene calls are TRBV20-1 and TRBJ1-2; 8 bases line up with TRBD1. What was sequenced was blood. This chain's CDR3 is CSVQLQGAHYGYTF. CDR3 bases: TGCAGTGTTCAACTCCAGGGGGCGCACTATGGCTACACCTTC.